This T cell receptor (beta chain) was observed in a study of cytomegalovirus exposure and HLA in healthy donors. Overall study results and limits: An observed cluster of highly shared sequence variants was recorded as a likely sequencing artifact.

Germline V gene sequence: CDR1 SNHLY, CDR2 FYNNEI. CDR3 length equals 15 residues. V lost 4 bases and J 4 bases, leaving 16 bases between the germline ends. 13 Jbeta primers and 60 Vbeta primers were used for the PCR. Some clones are missing from TCRdb's copy, which holds only in-frame ones; the method was immunoSEQ multiplex PCR. The profile covers roughly 200,000 clones, with roughly 10% appearing a single time and approximately 1.5% taken by the ten largest. This clone has a count of ten or more. Its target is not known. This TCR derives from a woman under 40 in good health and CMV-seropositive. The chain has TRBV2 and TRBJ1-2, with D perhaps TRBD1 (5 bases). The sample comprised PBMCs. Written as DNA, the CDR3 is TGTGCCAGCAGTGGGTCAGGGCAGACTTTCTATGGCTACACCTTC. Residues: CASSGSGQTFYGYTF.